This TCR beta chain was recovered during a study of T cell repertoires in cytomegalovirus infection. The study, taken as a whole, reports: Ex vivo responses were dominated by HLA-C-restricted CMV-specific TCR beta clonotypes. Using cumulative public TCR beta family frequency, the authors identified those who carried CMV together with the relevant HLA.

Comment on this clonotype: Its specificity is unknown.

TCRdb re-called the reads through MiXCR, storing one row per CDR3 protein. Of almost 90,000 distinct CDR3 sequences in the sample, 25% to 30% were seen once. Germline V gene data show CDR1 as SGHVS and CDR2 as FNYEAQ. V lost 0 bases and J 1 base, leaving 15 bases between the germline ends. The CDR3 runs to 17 residues. The rearrangement links TRBV7-6 to TRBJ2-5; no reliable D call. This TCR derives from a human donor in good health (CMV status not recorded). Some clones in this sample may be carry-over from other donors' samples. The material was CD8+ T cells from cultured PBMCs, obtained from culture after CMV antigen stimulation. In DNA, the CDR3 is TGTGCCAGCAGCTTAGCGCGATGGGGAACCTCCCAAGAGACCCAGTACTTC. Protein sequence: CASSLARWGTSQETQYF.